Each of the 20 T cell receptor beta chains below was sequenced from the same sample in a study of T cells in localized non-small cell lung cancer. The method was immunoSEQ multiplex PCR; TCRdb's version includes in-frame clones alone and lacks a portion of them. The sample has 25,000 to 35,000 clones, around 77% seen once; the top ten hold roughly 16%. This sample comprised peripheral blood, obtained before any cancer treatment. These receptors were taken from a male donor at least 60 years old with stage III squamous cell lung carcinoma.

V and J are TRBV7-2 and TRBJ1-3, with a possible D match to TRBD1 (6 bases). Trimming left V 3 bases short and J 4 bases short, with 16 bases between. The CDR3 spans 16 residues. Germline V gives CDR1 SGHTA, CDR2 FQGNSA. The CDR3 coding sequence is TGTGCCAGCAGCTTGATGGAGGGGGGGACAGGAAACACCATATATTTT. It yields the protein CASSLMEGGTGNTIYF.

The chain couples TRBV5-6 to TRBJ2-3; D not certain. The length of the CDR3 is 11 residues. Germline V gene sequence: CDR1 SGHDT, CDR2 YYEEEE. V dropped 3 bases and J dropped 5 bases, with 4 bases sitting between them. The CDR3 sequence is CASSSIDTQYF. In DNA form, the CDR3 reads TGTGCCAGCAGCTCGATAGATACGCAGTATTTT.

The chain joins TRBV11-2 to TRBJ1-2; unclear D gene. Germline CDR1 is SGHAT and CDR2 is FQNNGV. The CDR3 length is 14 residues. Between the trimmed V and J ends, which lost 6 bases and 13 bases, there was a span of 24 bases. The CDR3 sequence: CASSSRDSPYGATF. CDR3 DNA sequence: TGTGCCAGCAGTTCCCGGGATTCGCCCTATGGAGCCACCTTC.

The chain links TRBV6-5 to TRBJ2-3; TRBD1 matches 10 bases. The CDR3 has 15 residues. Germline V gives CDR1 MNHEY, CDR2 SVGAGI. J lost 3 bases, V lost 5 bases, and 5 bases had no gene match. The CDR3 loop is CASSKDRGSTDTQYF. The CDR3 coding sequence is TGTGCCAGCAGTAAGGACAGGGGGAGTACAGATACGCAGTATTTT.

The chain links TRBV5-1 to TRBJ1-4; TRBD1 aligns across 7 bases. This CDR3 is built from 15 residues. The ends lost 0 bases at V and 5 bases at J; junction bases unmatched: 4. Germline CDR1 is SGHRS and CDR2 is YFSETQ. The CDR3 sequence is CASSLEGQPNEKLFF. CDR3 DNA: TGCGCCAGCAGCTTGGAGGGACAGCCAAATGAAAAACTGTTTTTT.

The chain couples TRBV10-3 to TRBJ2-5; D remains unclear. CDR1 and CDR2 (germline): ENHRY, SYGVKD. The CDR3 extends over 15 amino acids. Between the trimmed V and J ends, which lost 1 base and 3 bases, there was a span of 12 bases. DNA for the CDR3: TGTGCCATCAGTGAGTACCGGGCAACCGAAGAGACCCAGTACTTC. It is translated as CAISEYRATEETQYF.

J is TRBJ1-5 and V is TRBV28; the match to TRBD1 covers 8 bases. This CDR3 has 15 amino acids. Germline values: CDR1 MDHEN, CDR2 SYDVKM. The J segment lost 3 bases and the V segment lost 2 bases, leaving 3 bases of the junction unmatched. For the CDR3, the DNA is TGTGCCAGCAGTTTAAGCAGGGGGCTCAATCAGCCCCAGCATTTT. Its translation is CASSLSRGLNQPQHF.

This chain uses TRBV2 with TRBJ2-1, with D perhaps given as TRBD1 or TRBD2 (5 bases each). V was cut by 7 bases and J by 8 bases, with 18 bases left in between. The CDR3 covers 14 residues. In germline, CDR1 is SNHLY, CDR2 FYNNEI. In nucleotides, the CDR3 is TGTGCCAGCACCCGGGACGGTCTGATCTATGAGCAGTTCTTC. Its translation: CASTRDGLIYEQFF.

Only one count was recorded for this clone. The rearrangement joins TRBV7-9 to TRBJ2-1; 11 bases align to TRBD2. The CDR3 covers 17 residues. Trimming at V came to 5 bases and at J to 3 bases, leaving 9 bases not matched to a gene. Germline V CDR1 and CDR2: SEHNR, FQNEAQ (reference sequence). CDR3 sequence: CASSDLAGGPFYNEQFF. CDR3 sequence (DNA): TGTGCCAGCAGCGACCTAGCGGGGGGACCTTTCTACAATGAGCAGTTCTTC.

CDR3 DNA: TGTGCCACCCGTCCCCGAGGAGCGGGAGTGAAGACCCAGTACTTC. This gives the protein CATRPRGAGVKTQYF. The chain uses TRBV2 and TRBJ2-5; 8 nucleotides align to TRBD2. CDR1 is SNHLY and CDR2 is FYNNEI in the germline V gene. The CDR3 sequence is 15 residues long. Trimming at V came to 10 bases and at J to 6 bases, leaving 16 bases not matched to a gene.

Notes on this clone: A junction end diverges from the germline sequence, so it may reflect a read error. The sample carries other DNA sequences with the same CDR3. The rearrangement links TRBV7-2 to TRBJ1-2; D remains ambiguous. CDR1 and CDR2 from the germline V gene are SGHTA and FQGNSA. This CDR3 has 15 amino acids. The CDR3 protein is CASSQELQGPYGYTF. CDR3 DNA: TGCGCCAGCAGCCAAGAACTCCAAGGGCCTTATGGCTACACCTTC. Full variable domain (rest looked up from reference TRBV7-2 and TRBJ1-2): GAGVSQSPSNKVTEKGKDVELRCDPISGHTALYWYRQSLGQGLEFLIYFQGNSAPDKSGLPSDRFSAERTGGSVSTLTIQRTQQEDSAVYLCASSQELQGPYGYTFGSGTRLTVV.

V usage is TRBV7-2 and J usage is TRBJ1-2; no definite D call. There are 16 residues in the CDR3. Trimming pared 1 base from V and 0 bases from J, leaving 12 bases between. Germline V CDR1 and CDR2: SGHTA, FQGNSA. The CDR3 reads CASSLGLRPPNYGYTF. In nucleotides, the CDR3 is TGTGCCAGCAGCTTAGGGTTAAGACCCCCTAACTATGGCTACACCTTC.

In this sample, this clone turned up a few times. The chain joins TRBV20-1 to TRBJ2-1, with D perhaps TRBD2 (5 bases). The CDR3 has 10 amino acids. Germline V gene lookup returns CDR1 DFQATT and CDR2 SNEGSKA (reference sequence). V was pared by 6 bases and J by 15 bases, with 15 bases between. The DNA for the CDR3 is TGCAGTGCCTGGATGGGGAGAGGGTTCTTC. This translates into CSAWMGRGFF.

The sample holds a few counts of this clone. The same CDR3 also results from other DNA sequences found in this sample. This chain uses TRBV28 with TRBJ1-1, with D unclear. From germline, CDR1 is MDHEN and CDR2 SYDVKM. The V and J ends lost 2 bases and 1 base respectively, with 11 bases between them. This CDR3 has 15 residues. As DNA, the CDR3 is TGTGCCAGCAGTTTACCTGGGCAATCGAACACTGAAGCTTTCTTT. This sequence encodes CASSLPGQSNTEAFF.

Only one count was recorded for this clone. CDR3 nucleotides: TGTGCCAGCAGCAAGATGGACGGGAACACTGAAGCTTTCTTT. Translated, it gives CASSKMDGNTEAFF. The chain couples TRBV7-2 to TRBJ1-1; D remains ambiguous. The ends were cut back, 5 bases at V and 1 base at J, with 11 bases in the middle. The CDR3 runs 14 residues. From germline, CDR1 is SGHTA and CDR2 FQGNSA.

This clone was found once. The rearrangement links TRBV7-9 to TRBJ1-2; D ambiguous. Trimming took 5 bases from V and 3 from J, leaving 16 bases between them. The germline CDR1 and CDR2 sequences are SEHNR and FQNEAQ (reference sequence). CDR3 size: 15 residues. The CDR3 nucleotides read TGTGCCAGCAGCCGTGTACTCCTCCAGGACTATGGCTACACCTTC. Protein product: CASSRVLLQDYGYTF.

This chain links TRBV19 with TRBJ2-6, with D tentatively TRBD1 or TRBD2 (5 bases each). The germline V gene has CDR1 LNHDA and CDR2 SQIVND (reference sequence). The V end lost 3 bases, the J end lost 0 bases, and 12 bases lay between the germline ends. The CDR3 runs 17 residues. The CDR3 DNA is TGTGCCAGTAGTATTAATATGGGGGACTCTGGGGCCAACGTCCTGACTTTC. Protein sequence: CASSINMGDSGANVLTF.

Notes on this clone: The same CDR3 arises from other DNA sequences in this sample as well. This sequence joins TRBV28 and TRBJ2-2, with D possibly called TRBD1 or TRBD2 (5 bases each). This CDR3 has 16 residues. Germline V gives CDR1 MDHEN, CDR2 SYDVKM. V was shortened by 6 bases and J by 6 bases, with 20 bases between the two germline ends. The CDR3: CASSFGTSLGAGELFF. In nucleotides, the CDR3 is TGTGCCAGCAGCTTTGGGACCTCGCTAGGGGCCGGGGAGCTGTTTTTT.

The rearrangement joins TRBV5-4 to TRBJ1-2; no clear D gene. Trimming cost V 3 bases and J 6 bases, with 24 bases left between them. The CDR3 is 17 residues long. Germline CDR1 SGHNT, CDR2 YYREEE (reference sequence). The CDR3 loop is CASSSYFPGVLRDGYTF. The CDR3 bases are TGTGCCAGCAGCTCATATTTCCCCGGGGTATTAAGGGATGGCTACACCTTC.

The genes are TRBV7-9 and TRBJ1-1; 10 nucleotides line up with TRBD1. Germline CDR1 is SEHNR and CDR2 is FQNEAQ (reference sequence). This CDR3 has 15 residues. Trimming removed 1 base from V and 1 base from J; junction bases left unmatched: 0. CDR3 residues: CASSLGDRGNTEAFF. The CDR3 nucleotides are TGTGCCAGCAGCTTAGGGGACAGGGGGAACACTGAAGCTTTCTTT.